These T cell receptor beta chains were read from a single sample in a study of shared clonotypes between healthy human individuals. TCRdb keeps only in-frame clones here, not all; method: immunoSEQ multiplex PCR. Seen here are under 1,900,000 clones, around 98.5% observed once, and the top ten hold around 0.38%. The sequencing input was naive CD4+ T cells sorted from blood. These receptors all come from a man aged 25 to 45 in good health. CDR3s include the opening cysteine and the closing phenylalanine or tryptophan. Fields, in order: clone size, D gene, V gene, J gene, CDR3 protein, CDR3 DNA. A D gene is named only where the DNA matches it firmly. Clone sizes are given selectively: once, few, many, or a class where the clone is expanded.

NA	TRBD1	TRBV29-1	TRBJ1-1	CSVQDRANTEAFF	TGCAGCGTCCAGGACAGGGCCAACACTGAAGCTTTCTTT
NA	NA	TRBV9	TRBJ1-3	CASSVGTGGNTIYF	TGTGCCAGCAGCGTAGGGACTGGTGGAAACACCATATATTTT
NA	TRBD1	TRBV30	TRBJ2-7	CAWSVQGVRGHF	TGTGCCTGGAGTGTACAGGGGGTCCGGGGACACTTC
NA	NA	TRBV7-9	TRBJ1-1	CASSLDGRAFF	TGTGCCAGCAGCTTAGACGGGAGAGCTTTCTTT
NA	TRBD1	TRBV6-1	TRBJ2-7	CASRRGTDDTYEQYF	TGTGCCAGCAGACGAGGGACAGACGATACCTACGAGCAGTACTTC
NA	TRBD2	TRBV7-6	TRBJ2-3	CASSVGLAGGDTQYF	TGTGCCAGCAGCGTGGGACTAGCGGGAGGAGATACGCAGTATTTT
NA	NA	TRBV9	TRBJ2-7	CASSGSSPYEQYF	TGTGCCAGCAGCGGGAGTAGTCCCTACGAGCAGTACTTC
NA	NA	TRBV7-9	TRBJ2-7	CASSLEALGESYEQYF	TGTGCCAGCAGCTTAGAGGCGCTAGGGGAATCCTACGAGCAGTACTTC
NA	TRBD1	TRBV29-1	TRBJ2-7	CSVKGQGHYEQYF	TGCAGCGTAAAGGGACAGGGACACTACGAGCAGTACTTC
NA	NA	TRBV7-9	TRBJ2-1	CASSNYDRHNNEQFF	TGTGCCAGCAGCAACTATGACAGACACAACAATGAGCAGTTCTTC
NA	TRBD2	TRBV4-3	TRBJ2-1	CASSQELRGYNEQFF	TGCGCCAGCAGCCAAGAATTGCGGGGGTACAATGAGCAGTTCTTC
NA	NA	TRBV19	TRBJ2-6	CARSGGDSGANVLTF	TGTGCCAGAAGTGGAGGGGACTCTGGGGCCAACGTCCTGACTTTC
NA	NA	TRBV5-1	TRBJ1-1	CASSLDQAVNTEAFF	TGCGCCAGCAGCTTGGATCAGGCAGTGAACACTGAAGCTTTCTTT
NA	NA	TRBV7-8	TRBJ2-7	CASSWDRGAEQYF	TGTGCCAGCAGCTGGGATAGGGGTGCCGAGCAGTACTTC
NA	NA	TRBV15	TRBJ2-5	CATSSPGTGSPGLARYQETQYF	TGTGCCACCAGCAGCCCCGGGACAGGGTCCCCCGGACTAGCCCGGTACCAAGAGACCCAGTACTTC
NA	NA	TRBV28	TRBJ1-5	CASSSGVGGTYSNQPQHF	TGTGCCAGCAGTTCAGGGGTAGGGGGTACTTATAGCAATCAGCCCCAGCATTTT
NA	NA	TRBV6-1	TRBJ1-1	CASRTILNTEAFF	TGTGCCAGCAGAACTATACTGAACACTGAAGCTTTCTTT
NA	TRBD2	TRBV7-6	TRBJ2-3	CASSLGTSGSTDTQYF	TGTGCCAGCAGCTTAGGGACTAGCGGGAGCACAGATACGCAGTATTTT
NA	NA	TRBV25-1	TRBJ1-2	CASSEFPGSEGYTF	TGTGCCAGCAGTGAATTCCCGGGATCGGAAGGCTACACCTTC
NA	NA	TRBV5-1	TRBJ2-4	CASRTDITVAKNIQYF	TGCGCCAGCAGAACAGACATTACCGTAGCCAAAAACATTCAGTACTTC
NA	TRBD2	TRBV7-3	TRBJ2-1	CASSPQAGDLVQFF	TGTGCCAGCAGCCCTCAGGCGGGGGATTTGGTGCAGTTCTTC
NA	TRBD1	TRBV29-1	TRBJ2-5	CSVLGQVIGETQYF	TGCAGCGTTTTGGGACAGGTAATCGGAGAGACCCAGTACTTC
NA	TRBD1	TRBV30	TRBJ2-1	CAWSVQLGQGDIREQFF	TGTGCCTGGAGTGTACAATTGGGACAGGGGGACATTCGGGAGCAGTTCTTC
NA	TRBD1	TRBV7-6	TRBJ2-7	CASSLAGTGSYEQYF	TGTGCCAGCAGCTTAGCAGGGACAGGGTCCTACGAGCAGTACTTC
NA	NA	TRBV4-3	TRBJ2-1	CASSQDGRGNEQFF	TGCGCCAGCAGCCAAGACGGCAGGGGAAATGAGCAGTTCTTC
NA	NA	TRBV20-1	TRBJ1-3	CSARRTAVEYF	TGCAGTGCTAGACGAACGGCAGTAGAATATTTT
NA	NA	TRBV2	TRBJ1-2	CASSRTRDPTYGYTF	TGTGCCAGCAGCCGAACCCGGGACCCGACCTATGGCTACACCTTC
NA	NA	TRBV5-5	TRBJ2-7	CASSGNRYSYEQYF	TGTGCCAGCAGCGGAAACAGGTACTCCTACGAGCAGTACTTC
NA	TRBD1	TRBV29-1	TRBJ2-5	CSVGGDRGRETQYF	TGCAGCGTTGGAGGGGACAGGGGGCGCGAGACCCAGTACTTC
NA	TRBD1	TRBV7-2	TRBJ2-3	CASSRQGSSTDTQYF	TGTGCCAGCAGCCGACAGGGGTCTAGCACAGATACGCAGTATTTT
NA	NA	TRBV11-3	TRBJ2-2	CASSLSGTKNTGELFF	TGTGCCAGCAGCTTGTCCGGGACAAAAAACACCGGGGAGCTGTTTTTT
NA	NA	TRBV7-2	TRBJ2-7	CASSLVEGTYEQYF	TGTGCCAGCAGCTTAGTGGAGGGAACCTACGAGCAGTACTTC
NA	NA	TRBV5-4	TRBJ2-1	CAFLRGERLDNEQFF	TGTGCCTTCCTCAGGGGGGAGCGATTGGATAATGAGCAGTTCTTC
NA	NA	TRBV5-1	TRBJ1-1	CASSSSGPEAFF	TGCGCCAGCAGCTCCTCAGGCCCTGAAGCTTTCTTT
once	NA	TRBV19	TRBJ2-6	CASSVDANRVIGANVLTF	TGTGCCAGTAGTGTCGACGCCAACAGGGTCATTGGGGCCAACGTCCTGACTTTC
NA	TRBD1	TRBV28	TRBJ1-4	CASSFIGTGNEKLFF	TGTGCCAGCAGTTTCATCGGGACAGGGAATGAAAAACTGTTTTTT
NA	NA	TRBV25-1	TRBJ2-7	CASSSYNEQYF	TGTGCCAGCAGTAGCTATAACGAGCAGTACTTC
NA	NA	TRBV7-2	TRBJ2-7	CASSLRPGTSQDGEQYF	TGTGCCAGCAGCTTACGCCCGGGGACAAGCCAAGACGGGGAGCAGTACTTC
once	TRBD1	TRBV19	TRBJ2-7	CASSIDPTGGEQYF	TGTGCCAGTAGTATAGACCCCACAGGGGGCGAGCAGTACTTC
once	TRBD2	TRBV5-1	TRBJ2-1	CASSLETSGSGEQFF	TGCGCCAGCAGCTTGGAGACTAGCGGGAGCGGTGAGCAGTTCTTC
once	NA	TRBV21-1	TRBJ2-7	CASSNPGGAYEQYF	TGTGCCAGCAGCAACCCGGGCGGGGCCTACGAGCAGTACTTC
NA	NA	TRBV28	TRBJ2-5	CASSLPDGRETQYF	TGTGCCAGCAGCCTACCGGACGGGCGAGAGACCCAGTACTTC
NA	NA	TRBV11-2	TRBJ2-3	CASSPHGRVSSTDTQYF	TGTGCCAGCAGCCCCCACGGGCGGGTTTCTAGCACAGATACGCAGTATTTT
NA	NA	TRBV6-4	TRBJ1-2	CASSVPPKEGYTF	TGTGCCAGCAGTGTCCCACCGAAGGAGGGCTACACCTTC
NA	TRBD1	TRBV5-1	TRBJ2-2	CASSSGQGAGELFF	TGCGCCAGCAGTTCTGGACAGGGGGCCGGGGAGCTGTTTTTT
NA	NA	TRBV5-1	TRBJ1-4	CASSPAVNEKLFF	TGCGCCAGCAGCCCAGCCGTGAATGAAAAACTGTTTTTT
NA	TRBD1	TRBV11-2	TRBJ2-7	CASSLAQGAIREQYF	TGTGCCAGCAGCCTTGCCCAGGGGGCTATACGCGAGCAGTACTTC
NA	TRBD1	TRBV5-6	TRBJ1-2	CASSPDRVAGYTF	TGTGCCAGCAGCCCAGACAGGGTCGCTGGCTACACCTTC
NA	NA	TRBV5-1	TRBJ2-5	CASSLDRQETQYF	TGCGCCAGCAGCTTGGATCGTCAAGAGACCCAGTACTTC
NA	NA	TRBV5-1	TRBJ2-3	CASSSGLRSKGADTQYF	TGCGCCAGCAGCTCCGGGCTCCGGAGTAAGGGGGCAGATACGCAGTATTTT
NA	TRBD2	TRBV7-9	TRBJ2-2	CASSLALAGVSGELFF	TGTGCCAGCAGCCTGGCGCTAGCGGGAGTTTCCGGGGAGCTGTTTTTT
NA	NA	TRBV9	TRBJ2-1	CASSVATQTASSYNEQFF	TGTGCCAGCAGCGTAGCTACCCAGACTGCTAGCTCCTACAATGAGCAGTTCTTC
NA	NA	TRBV7-2	TRBJ2-7	CASSLDGSEMYEQYF	TGTGCCAGCAGCTTAGACGGGTCAGAAATGTACGAGCAGTACTTC
NA	NA	TRBV7-6	TRBJ2-1	CASSARQARAPYNEQFF	TGTGCCAGCAGCGCCCGACAGGCTCGGGCTCCCTACAATGAGCAGTTCTTC
NA	NA	TRBV11-3	TRBJ2-1	CASSTGYNEQFF	TGTGCCAGCAGCACAGGTTACAATGAGCAGTTCTTC
NA	TRBD1	TRBV18	TRBJ2-7	CASSPPGQGDYEQYF	TGTGCCAGCTCACCGCCGGGACAGGGAGATTACGAGCAGTACTTC
NA	NA	TRBV18	TRBJ1-1	CASSPRDLGNTEAFF	TGTGCCAGCTCACCAAGGGACCTCGGGAACACTGAAGCTTTCTTT
NA	NA	TRBV5-1	TRBJ1-2	CASSDQSDDGYTF	TGCGCCAGCAGCGACCAATCGGACGATGGCTACACCTTC